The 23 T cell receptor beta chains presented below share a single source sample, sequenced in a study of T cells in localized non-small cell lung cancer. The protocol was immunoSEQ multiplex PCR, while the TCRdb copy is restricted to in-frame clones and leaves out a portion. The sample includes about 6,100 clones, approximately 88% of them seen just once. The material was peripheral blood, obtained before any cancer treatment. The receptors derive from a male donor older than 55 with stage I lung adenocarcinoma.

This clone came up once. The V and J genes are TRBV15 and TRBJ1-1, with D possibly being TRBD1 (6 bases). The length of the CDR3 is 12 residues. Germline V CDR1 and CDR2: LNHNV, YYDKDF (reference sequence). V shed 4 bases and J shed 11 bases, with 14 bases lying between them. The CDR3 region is CATSTQQGRAFF. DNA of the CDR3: TGTGCCACCAGCACTCAACAGGGTCGGGCTTTCTTT.

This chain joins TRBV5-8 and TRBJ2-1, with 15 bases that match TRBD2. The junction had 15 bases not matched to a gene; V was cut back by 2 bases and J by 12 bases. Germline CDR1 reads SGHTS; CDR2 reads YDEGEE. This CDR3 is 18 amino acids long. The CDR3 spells CASSFQYSSGLAGGSQFF. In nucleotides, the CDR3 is TGTGCCAGCAGCTTCCAATACAGTTCAGGACTAGCGGGAGGGTCGCAGTTCTTC.

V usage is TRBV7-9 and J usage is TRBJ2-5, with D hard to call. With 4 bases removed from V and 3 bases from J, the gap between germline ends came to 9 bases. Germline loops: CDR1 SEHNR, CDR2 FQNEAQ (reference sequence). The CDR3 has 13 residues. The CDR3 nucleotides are TGTGCCAGCAGCTGGGGTTCGGAAGAGACCCAGTACTTC. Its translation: CASSWGSEETQYF.

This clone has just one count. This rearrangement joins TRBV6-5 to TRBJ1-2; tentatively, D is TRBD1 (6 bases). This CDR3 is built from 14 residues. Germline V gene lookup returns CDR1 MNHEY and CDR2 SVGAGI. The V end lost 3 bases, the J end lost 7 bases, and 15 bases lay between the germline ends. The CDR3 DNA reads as TGTGCCAGCAGTTATGGTACAGCCAGGGGTGGCTACACCTTC. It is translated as CASSYGTARGGYTF.

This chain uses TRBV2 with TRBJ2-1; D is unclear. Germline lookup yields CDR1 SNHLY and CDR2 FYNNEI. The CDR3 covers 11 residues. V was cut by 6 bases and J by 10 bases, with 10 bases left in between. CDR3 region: CASRASTEQFF. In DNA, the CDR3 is TGTGCCAGCAGGGCATCTACCGAGCAGTTCTTC.

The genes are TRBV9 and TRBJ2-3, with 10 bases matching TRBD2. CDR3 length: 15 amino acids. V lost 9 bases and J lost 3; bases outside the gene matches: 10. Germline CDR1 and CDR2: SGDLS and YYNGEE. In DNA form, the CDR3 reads TGTGCCACCTCCCCCTCTAGCGGGGGAACAGATACGCAGTATTTT. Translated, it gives CATSPSSGGTDTQYF.

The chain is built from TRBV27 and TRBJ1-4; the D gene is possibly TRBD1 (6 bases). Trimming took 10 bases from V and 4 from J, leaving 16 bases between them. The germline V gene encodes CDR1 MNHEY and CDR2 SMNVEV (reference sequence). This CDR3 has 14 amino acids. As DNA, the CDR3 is TGTGCCACCGCCCGACAGGAGGGTAATGAAAAACTGTTTTTT. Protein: CATARQEGNEKLFF.

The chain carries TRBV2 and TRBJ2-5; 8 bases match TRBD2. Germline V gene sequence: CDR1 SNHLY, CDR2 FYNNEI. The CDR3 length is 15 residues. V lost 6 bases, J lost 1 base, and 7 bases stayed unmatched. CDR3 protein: CASRRGAGVQETQYF. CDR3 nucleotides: TGTGCCAGCAGGCGGGGGGCGGGAGTCCAAGAGACCCAGTACTTC.

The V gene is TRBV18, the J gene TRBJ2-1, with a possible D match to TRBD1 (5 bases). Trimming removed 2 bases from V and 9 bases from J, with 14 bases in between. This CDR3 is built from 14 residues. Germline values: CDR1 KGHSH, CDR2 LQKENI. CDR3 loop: CASSPDRQGLEQFF. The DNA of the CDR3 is TGTGCCAGCTCACCAGATAGGCAGGGCCTTGAGCAGTTCTTC.

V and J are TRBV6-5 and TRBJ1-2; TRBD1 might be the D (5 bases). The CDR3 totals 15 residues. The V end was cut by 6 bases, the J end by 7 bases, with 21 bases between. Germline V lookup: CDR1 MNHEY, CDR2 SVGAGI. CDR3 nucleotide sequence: TGTGCCAGCAGCCTCCGGGACCGCTCCCGGAGTGGCTACACCTTC. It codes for CASSLRDRSRSGYTF.

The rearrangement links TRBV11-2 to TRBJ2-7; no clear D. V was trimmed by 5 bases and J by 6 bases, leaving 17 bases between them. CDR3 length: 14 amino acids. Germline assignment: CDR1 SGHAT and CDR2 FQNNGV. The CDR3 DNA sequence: TGTGCCAGCAGCCCGACGGGCTTCCTCATCGAGCAGTACTTC. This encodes CASSPTGFLIEQYF.

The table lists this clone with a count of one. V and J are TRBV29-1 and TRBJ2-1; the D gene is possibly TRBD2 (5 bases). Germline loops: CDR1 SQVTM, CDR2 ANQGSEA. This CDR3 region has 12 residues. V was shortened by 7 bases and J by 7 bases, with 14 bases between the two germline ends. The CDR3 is CSGGLLRNEQFF. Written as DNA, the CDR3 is TGCAGCGGAGGACTTCTCCGGAATGAGCAGTTCTTC.

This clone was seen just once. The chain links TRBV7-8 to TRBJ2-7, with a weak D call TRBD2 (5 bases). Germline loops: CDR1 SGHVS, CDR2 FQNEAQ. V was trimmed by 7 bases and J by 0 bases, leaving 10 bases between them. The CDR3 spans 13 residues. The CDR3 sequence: CASKERFSYEQYF. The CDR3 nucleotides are TGTGCCAGCAAGGAGCGGTTCTCCTACGAGCAGTACTTC.

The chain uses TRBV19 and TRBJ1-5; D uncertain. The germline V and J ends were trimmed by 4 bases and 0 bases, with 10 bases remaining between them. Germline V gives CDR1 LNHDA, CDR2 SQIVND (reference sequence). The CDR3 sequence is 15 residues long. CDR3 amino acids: CASSRGSYSNQPQHF. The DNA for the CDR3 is TGTGCCAGTAGTAGAGGAAGCTATAGCAATCAGCCCCAGCATTTT.

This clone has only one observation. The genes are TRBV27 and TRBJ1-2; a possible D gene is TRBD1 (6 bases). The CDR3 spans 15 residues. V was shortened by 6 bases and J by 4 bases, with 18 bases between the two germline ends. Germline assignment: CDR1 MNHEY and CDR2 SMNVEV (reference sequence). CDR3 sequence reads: CASRPGAVPPYGYTF. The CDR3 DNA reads TGTGCCAGCAGACCAGGGGCCGTACCGCCCTATGGCTACACCTTC.

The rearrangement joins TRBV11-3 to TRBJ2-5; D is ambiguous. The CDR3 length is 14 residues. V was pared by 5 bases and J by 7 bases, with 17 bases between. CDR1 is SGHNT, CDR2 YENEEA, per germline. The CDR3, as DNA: TGTGCCAGCAGCCCCGGACCCACACCAGGGACCCAGTACTTC. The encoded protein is CASSPGPTPGTQYF.

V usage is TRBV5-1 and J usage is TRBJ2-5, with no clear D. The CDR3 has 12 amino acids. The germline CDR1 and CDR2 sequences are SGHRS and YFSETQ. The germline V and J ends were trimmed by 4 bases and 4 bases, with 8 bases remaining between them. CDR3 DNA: TGCGCCAGCAGCCCCCTTGGAGAGACCCAGTACTTC. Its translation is CASSPLGETQYF.

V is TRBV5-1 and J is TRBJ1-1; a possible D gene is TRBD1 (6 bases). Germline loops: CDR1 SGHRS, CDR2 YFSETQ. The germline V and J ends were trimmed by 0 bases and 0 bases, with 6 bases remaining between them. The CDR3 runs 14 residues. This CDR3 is CASSLGDMNTEAFF. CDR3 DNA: TGCGCCAGCAGCTTGGGGGACATGAACACTGAAGCTTTCTTT.

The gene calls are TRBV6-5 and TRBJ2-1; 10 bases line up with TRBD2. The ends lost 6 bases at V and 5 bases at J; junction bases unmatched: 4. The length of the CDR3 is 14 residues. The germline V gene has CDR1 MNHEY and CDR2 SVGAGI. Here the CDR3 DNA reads TGTGCCAGCAGGACTAGCGGGCTCCACAATGAGCAGTTCTTC. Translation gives CASRTSGLHNEQFF.

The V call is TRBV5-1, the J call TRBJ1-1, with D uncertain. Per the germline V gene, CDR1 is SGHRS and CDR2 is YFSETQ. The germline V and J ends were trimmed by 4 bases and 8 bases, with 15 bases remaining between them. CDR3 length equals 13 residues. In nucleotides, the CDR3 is TGCGCCAGCAGCGTCGGGGTGCTTGACGAAGCTTTCTTT. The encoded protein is CASSVGVLDEAFF.

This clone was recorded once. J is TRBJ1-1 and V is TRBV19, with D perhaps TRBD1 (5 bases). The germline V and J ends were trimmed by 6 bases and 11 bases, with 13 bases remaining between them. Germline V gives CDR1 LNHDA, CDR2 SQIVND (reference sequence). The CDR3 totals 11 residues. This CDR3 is CASRTGDGAFF. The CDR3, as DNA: TGTGCCAGTAGGACCGGGGACGGGGCTTTCTTT. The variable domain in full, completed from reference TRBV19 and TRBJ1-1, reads DGGITQSPKYLFRKEGQNVTLSCEQNLNHDAMYWYRQDPGQGLRLIYYSQIVNDFQKGDIAEGYSVSREKKESFPLTVTSAQKNPTAFYLCASRTGDGAFFGQGTRLTVV.

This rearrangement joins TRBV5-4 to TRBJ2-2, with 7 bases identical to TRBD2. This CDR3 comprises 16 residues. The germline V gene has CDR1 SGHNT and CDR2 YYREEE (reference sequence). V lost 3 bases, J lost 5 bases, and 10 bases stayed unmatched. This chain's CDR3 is CASSYPWGGRTGELFF. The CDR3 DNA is TGTGCCAGCAGCTACCCTTGGGGGGGACGGACCGGGGAGCTGTTTTTT. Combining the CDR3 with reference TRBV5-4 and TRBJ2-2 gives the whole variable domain ETGVTQSPTHLIKTRGQQVTLRCSSQSGHNTVSWYQQALGQGPQFIFQYYREEENGRGNFPPRFSGLQFPNYSSELNVNALELDDSALYLCASSYPWGGRTGELFFGEGSRLTVL.

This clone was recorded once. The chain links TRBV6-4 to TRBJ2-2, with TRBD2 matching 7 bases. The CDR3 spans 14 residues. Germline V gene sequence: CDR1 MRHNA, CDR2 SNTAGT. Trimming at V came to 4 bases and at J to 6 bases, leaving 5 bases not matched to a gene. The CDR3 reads CASSASLAPGELFF. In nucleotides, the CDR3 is TGTGCCAGCAGTGCCTCACTAGCGCCCGGGGAGCTGTTTTTT.